A selection of T cell receptor beta chains follows, all from one sample in a study of CD8 T cells in ankylosing spondylitis. TCRdb called the 5' RACE reads again in MiXCR, with one record for every CDR3 protein. This table holds about 460,000 distinct CDR3 sequences, about 5.2% found once. Sequencing used blood, either unsorted or a sorted T cell fraction (not recorded which). These receptors all stem from a male donor with ankylosing spondylitis. Each CDR3 is given with its conserved first and last residue. The order of the fields is clone size, J gene, D gene, V gene, CDR3 DNA, CDR3 protein. The D gene is left open where the match is weak. Only some rows state a clone size, as once, few, many or a class for expanded clones.

size: -; J: TRBJ2-6; D: -; V: TRBV5-1; DNA: TGCGCCAGCAGCTTTTCCCCAGACTCTGGGGCCAACGTCCTGACTTTC; CDR3: CASSFSPDSGANVLTF
size: many; J: TRBJ2-5; D: -; V: TRBV4-3; DNA: TGCGCCAGCAGCCAGAGAATTCTCGAGACCCAGTACTTC; CDR3: CASSQRILETQYF
size: many; J: TRBJ1-1; D: TRBD1; V: TRBV29-1; DNA: TGCAGCGCCGGGGACAGGGGGACCACGAACACTGAAGCTTTCTTT; CDR3: CSAGDRGTTNTEAFF
size: many; J: TRBJ1-1; D: TRBD1; V: TRBV5-1; DNA: TGCGCCAGCAGCGTCGGGGACAGGGAGAACACTGAAGCTTTCTTT; CDR3: CASSVGDRENTEAFF
size: many; J: TRBJ2-7; D: TRBD1; V: TRBV20-1; DNA: TGCAGTGCCTGGGACAGGAAGGACGAGCAGTACTTC; CDR3: CSAWDRKDEQYF
size: many; J: TRBJ1-5; D: -; V: TRBV10-3; DNA: TGTGCCATCGCAGGGTCTAGGGGTGAGCCCCAGCATTTT; CDR3: CAIAGSRGEPQHF
size: few; J: TRBJ1-1; D: -; V: TRBV21-1; DNA: TGTGCCAGCAGCAAAGGGGTGGGGGCTTTCTTT; CDR3: CASSKGVGAFF
size: few; J: TRBJ2-4; D: -; V: TRBV9; DNA: TGTGCCAGCAGCGTAGGCGGGGGCGTAAACCTCTTAAACATTCAGTACTTC; CDR3: CASSVGGGVNLLNIQYF
size: many; J: TRBJ2-1; D: -; V: TRBV13; DNA: TGTGCCAGCAGCCCCCTTTCAAAGGGTAAGAATGAGCAGTTCTTC; CDR3: CASSPLSKGKNEQFF
size: many; J: TRBJ1-2; D: -; V: TRBV25-1; DNA: TGTGCCAGCACACGGGACGGCTATGGCTACACCTTC; CDR3: CASTRDGYGYTF
size: many; J: TRBJ2-1; D: -; V: TRBV5-1; DNA: TGCGCCAGCAAAGGGGGGGCTGGGGATGAGCAGTTCTTC; CDR3: CASKGGAGDEQFF
size: few; J: TRBJ2-5; D: TRBD1; V: TRBV12-3/TRBV12-4; DNA: TGTGCCAGCAGATCGGACAGGACCAATCAAGAGACCCAGTACTTC; CDR3: CASRSDRTNQETQYF
size: many; J: TRBJ2-7; D: TRBD1; V: TRBV12-3/TRBV12-4; DNA: TGTGCCAGCAGCATCCAGGGACAGCGCTACGAGCAGTACTTC; CDR3: CASSIQGQRYEQYF
size: many; J: TRBJ2-7; D: -; V: TRBV3-1; DNA: TGTGCCAGCAGCCACGGGGGCGGTGGCCACGGTTACGAGCAGTACTTC; CDR3: CASSHGGGGHGYEQYF
size: many; J: TRBJ1-4; D: -; V: TRBV6-1; DNA: TGTGCCAGCAGCCCGAGGCAGCAGGGGTACGGAGAAAAACTGTTTTTT; CDR3: CASSPRQQGYGEKLFF
size: -; J: TRBJ2-7; D: -; V: TRBV7-2; DNA: TGTGCCAGCAGCTTAGATGTCCTCGAGCAGTACTTC; CDR3: CASSLDVLEQYF
size: -; J: TRBJ2-5; D: -; V: TRBV20-1; DNA: TGCAGTGCTAGCGGGACCCCGGAGACCCAGTACTTC; CDR3: CSASGTPETQYF
size: many; J: TRBJ1-1; D: -; V: TRBV10-3; DNA: TGTGCCATCAGTGACGGACCAAAGACTGAAGCTTTCTTT; CDR3: CAISDGPKTEAFF
size: many; J: TRBJ1-1; D: TRBD1; V: TRBV29-1; DNA: TGCAGCGTTGTAAGGACAGGGTGGAAGAGCACTGAAGCTTTCTTT; CDR3: CSVVRTGWKSTEAFF
size: many; J: TRBJ2-5; D: -; V: TRBV5-1; DNA: TGCGCCAGCAGCGCCCAACAAGAGACCCAGTACTTC; CDR3: CASSAQQETQYF
size: many; J: TRBJ2-5; D: TRBD2; V: TRBV28; DNA: TGTGCCAGCAGTTGGGCTAGCGGGGCTCAAGAGACCCAGTACTTC; CDR3: CASSWASGAQETQYF
size: many; J: TRBJ1-1; D: -; V: TRBV5-1; DNA: TGCGCCAGCAGCTTGAGAGAGACAGCTAAAGCTACCACTGAAGCTTTCTTT; CDR3: CASSLRETAKATTEAFF
size: many; J: TRBJ2-2; D: -; V: TRBV4-3; DNA: TGCGCCAGCAGCCAAATAGGGGGGTGGGCCGGGGAGCTGTTTTTT; CDR3: CASSQIGGWAGELFF
size: many; J: TRBJ1-2; D: -; V: TRBV7-9; DNA: TGTGCCAGCAGCTTAGCGGGTGGCTACACCTTC; CDR3: CASSLAGGYTF
size: -; J: TRBJ2-3; D: -; V: TRBV27; DNA: TGTGCCAGCAGTTCCCCGGGATATTTCACAGATACGCAGTATTTT; CDR3: CASSSPGYFTDTQYF
size: many; J: TRBJ2-7; D: TRBD2; V: TRBV20-1; DNA: TGCAGTGCCGGGACTAGTGGGTTCTACGAGCAGTACTTC; CDR3: CSAGTSGFYEQYF
size: few; J: TRBJ1-6; D: -; V: TRBV7-9; DNA: TGTGCCAGCAGCTTAGACGCGGAATCACCCCTCCACTTT; CDR3: CASSLDAESPLHF
size: -; J: TRBJ2-5; D: -; V: TRBV12-3/TRBV12-4; DNA: TGTGCCAGCAGCCACCTCATGGACCAAGAGACCCAGTACTTC; CDR3: CASSHLMDQETQYF
size: many; J: TRBJ2-7; D: -; V: TRBV7-9; DNA: TGTGCCAGCAGCACCACACGCTACGAGCAGTACTTC; CDR3: CASSTTRYEQYF
size: many; J: TRBJ2-7; D: -; V: TRBV6-2/TRBV6-3; DNA: TGTGCCAGCAGTTATGGGCGGGCCTACGAGCAGTACTTC; CDR3: CASSYGRAYEQYF
size: many; J: TRBJ2-2; D: -; V: TRBV24-1; DNA: TGTGCCACCAGGGGCAACACCGGGGAGCTGTTTTTT; CDR3: CATRGNTGELFF
size: many; J: TRBJ2-1; D: -; V: TRBV7-9; DNA: TGTGCCAGCAGCTCTATAAGGGGGACCAAGGTCCATGAGCAGTTCTTC; CDR3: CASSSIRGTKVHEQFF
size: many; J: TRBJ1-4; D: -; V: TRBV25-1; DNA: TGTGCCAGCAGTGAAATCTTCCGTGGTTATGAAAAACTGTTTTTT; CDR3: CASSEIFRGYEKLFF
size: many; J: TRBJ1-2; D: TRBD1; V: TRBV5-1; DNA: TGCGCCAGCAGCCCCGATAGGGGGCTGGGCTATGGCTACACCTTC; CDR3: CASSPDRGLGYGYTF
size: many; J: TRBJ2-1; D: -; V: TRBV6-2/TRBV6-3; DNA: TGTGCCAGCAGTAACCCAGACAGATACAATGAGCAGTTCTTC; CDR3: CASSNPDRYNEQFF
size: many; J: TRBJ1-6; D: -; V: TRBV20-1; DNA: TGCAGTGCTAGAGGGGGCCCTAGGGCTTATAATTCACCCCTCCACTTT; CDR3: CSARGGPRAYNSPLHF
size: many; J: TRBJ1-4; D: -; V: TRBV20-1; DNA: TGCAGTGCTAGAACAGCAACTAATGAAAAACTGTTTTTT; CDR3: CSARTATNEKLFF
size: few; J: TRBJ1-2; D: TRBD1; V: TRBV27; DNA: TGTGCCAGCAGTTTTCGGCAGGGGGCTGGGGGCTACACCTTC; CDR3: CASSFRQGAGGYTF
size: -; J: TRBJ2-7; D: -; V: TRBV7-2; DNA: TGTGCCAGCAGCTACCGACTGGCGATCTACGAGCAGTACTTC; CDR3: CASSYRLAIYEQYF
size: many; J: TRBJ2-7; D: TRBD2; V: TRBV20-1; DNA: TGCAGTTTACGGGGACTAGCGGGGTACTCCTACGAGCAGTACTTC; CDR3: CSLRGLAGYSYEQYF
size: many; J: TRBJ2-1; D: -; V: TRBV5-1; DNA: TGCGCCAGCTTTAGGGGGGGTCTCGACAATGAGCAGTTCTTC; CDR3: CASFRGGLDNEQFF
size: many; J: TRBJ2-7; D: -; V: TRBV11-2; DNA: TGTGCCAGCAGCTTAGATTATGCAGGGAACGAGCAGTACTTC; CDR3: CASSLDYAGNEQYF
size: few; J: TRBJ2-3; D: TRBD1; V: TRBV29-1; DNA: TGCAGCGTTGATCGTCAGGGGGCAGATACGCAGTATTTT; CDR3: CSVDRQGADTQYF
size: few; J: TRBJ2-1; D: TRBD2; V: TRBV6-1; DNA: TGTGCCAGCAGTCCCCTAGCGGCCTCCTACAATGAGCAGTTCTTC; CDR3: CASSPLAASYNEQFF
size: many; J: TRBJ1-3; D: -; V: TRBV27; DNA: TGTGCCAGCAGTCGCCACAGTGGAAACACCATATATTTT; CDR3: CASSRHSGNTIYF
size: many; J: TRBJ2-7; D: TRBD2; V: TRBV5-1; DNA: TGCGCCAGCAGCCCCACCCCCCCAGCGGGAAACTACGAGCAGTACTTC; CDR3: CASSPTPPAGNYEQYF
size: few; J: TRBJ2-7; D: -; V: TRBV5-1; DNA: TGCGCCAGCAGCTTGGCGGGGGCCCTTAACTACGAGCAGTACTTC; CDR3: CASSLAGALNYEQYF
size: many; J: TRBJ2-3; D: TRBD2; V: TRBV5-1; DNA: TGCGCCAGCAAAGCGGCGGGAGGGTCAGATACGCAGTATTTT; CDR3: CASKAAGGSDTQYF
size: many; J: TRBJ2-5; D: TRBD2; V: TRBV7-2; DNA: TGTGCCAGCAGCTGGGGACTAGCGGGGAATCAAGAGACCCAGTACTTC; CDR3: CASSWGLAGNQETQYF
size: many; J: TRBJ2-2; D: -; V: TRBV6-1; DNA: TGTGCCAGCAGGGTACGGTTGGACCTTTACACCGGGGAGCTGTTTTTT; CDR3: CASRVRLDLYTGELFF
size: many; J: TRBJ2-5; D: TRBD1; V: TRBV11-2; DNA: TGTGCCAGCAGCTTACGGGTCGGACAGGGGAAGGAGACCCAGTACTTC; CDR3: CASSLRVGQGKETQYF
size: many; J: TRBJ2-2; D: -; V: TRBV7-2; DNA: TGTGGCGCACGGGCCCGAGCGAACACCGGGGAGCTGTTTTTT; CDR3: CGARARANTGELFF
size: many; J: TRBJ1-4; D: -; V: TRBV5-1; DNA: TGCGCCAGCAGCTTGGATGAGGGAGGCCTGAATGAAAAACTGTTTTTT; CDR3: CASSLDEGGLNEKLFF
size: many; J: TRBJ2-7; D: -; V: TRBV7-9; DNA: TGTGCCAGCAGCATTACAGGTTTCTACGAGCAGTACTTC; CDR3: CASSITGFYEQYF